The clone carrying this T cell receptor beta chain was seen at least ten times. Its antigen remains unknown. The CDR3 sequence is 12 residues long. Trimming removed 1 base at V and 8 bases at J, with 5 bases between. Germline values: CDR1 LGHDT, CDR2 YNNKEL (reference sequence). TCRdb re-analysed the 5' RACE reads in MiXCR, keeping a single row per CDR3 protein. Counted here are 500,000 or so distinct CDR3 sequences, approximately 5.3% occurring once; the ten biggest clones make up roughly 3.5%. The sample originates from a study of CD8 T cells in ankylosing spondylitis. Findings of the study overall: Apparently characteristic of ankylosing spondylitis blood was a TCR beta motif (about eight highly homologous variants).

The J gene is TRBJ2-2, the V gene TRBV3-1; D is unresolved. Sequencing input: blood, either unsorted or a sorted T cell fraction (not recorded which). The clonotype was recovered from a male donor with ankylosing spondylitis. CDR3 coding DNA: TGTGCCAGCAGCCAAGTTACGGGGGAGCTGTTTTTT. This encodes CASSQVTGELFF.